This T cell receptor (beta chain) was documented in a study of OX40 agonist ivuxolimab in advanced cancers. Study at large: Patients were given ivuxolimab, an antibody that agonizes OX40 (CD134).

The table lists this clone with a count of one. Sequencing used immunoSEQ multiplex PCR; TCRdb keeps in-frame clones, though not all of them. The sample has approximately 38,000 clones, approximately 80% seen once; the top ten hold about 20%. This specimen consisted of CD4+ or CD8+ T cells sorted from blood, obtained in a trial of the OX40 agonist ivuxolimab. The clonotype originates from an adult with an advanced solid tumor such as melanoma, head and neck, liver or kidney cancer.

CDR3 residues: CASSLFGIDTEAFF. The CDR3 nucleotides are TGTGCCAGCAGCTTGTTTGGCATAGACACTGAAGCTTTCTTT. The chain employs TRBV5-5 and TRBJ1-1; D is undetermined. The V gene lost 1 base and the J gene lost 3 bases, with 10 bases spanning the gap. This CDR3 contains 14 residues. Germline lookup yields CDR1 SGHKS and CDR2 YYEKEE (reference sequence). Based on the CDR3 plus reference TRBV5-5 and TRBJ1-1, the full variable domain is DAGVTQSPTHLIKTRGQQVTLRCSPISGHKSVSWYQQVLGQGPQFIFQYYEKEERGRGNFPDRFSARQFPNYSSELNVNALLLGDSALYLCASSLFGIDTEAFFGQGTRLTVV.